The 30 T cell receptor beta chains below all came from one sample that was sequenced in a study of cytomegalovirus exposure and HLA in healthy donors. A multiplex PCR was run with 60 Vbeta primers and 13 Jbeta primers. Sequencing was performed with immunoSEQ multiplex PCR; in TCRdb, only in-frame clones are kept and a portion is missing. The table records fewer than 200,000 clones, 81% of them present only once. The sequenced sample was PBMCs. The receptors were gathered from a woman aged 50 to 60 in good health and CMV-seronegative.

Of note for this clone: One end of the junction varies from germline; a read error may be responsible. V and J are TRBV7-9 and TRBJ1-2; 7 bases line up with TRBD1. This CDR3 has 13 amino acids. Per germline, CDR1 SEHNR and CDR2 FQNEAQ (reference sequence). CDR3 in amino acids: CSSRSGQDYGYTF. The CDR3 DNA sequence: TGTTCCAGCAGATCAGGACAGGACTATGGCTACACCTTC.

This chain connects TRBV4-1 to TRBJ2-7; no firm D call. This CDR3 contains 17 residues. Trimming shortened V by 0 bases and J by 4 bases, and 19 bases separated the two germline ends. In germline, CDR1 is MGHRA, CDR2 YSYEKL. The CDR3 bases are TGCGCCAGCAGCCAAGATCTACGTCCGTCTTCCGTATACGAGCAGTACTTC. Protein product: CASSQDLRPSSVYEQYF.

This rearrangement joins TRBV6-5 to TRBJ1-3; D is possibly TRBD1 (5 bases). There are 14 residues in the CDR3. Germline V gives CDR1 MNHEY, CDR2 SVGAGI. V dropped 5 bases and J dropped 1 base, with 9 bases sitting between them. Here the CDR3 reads CASSGAASGNTIYF. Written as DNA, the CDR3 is TGTGCCAGCAGTGGGGCCGCGTCTGGAAACACCATATATTTT.

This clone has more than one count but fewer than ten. The CDR3 DNA is TGTGCCAGCAGTCACAAGGAGCTGTTTTTT. Residues: CASSHKELFF. This chain joins TRBV11-2 and TRBJ2-2; D call uncertain. Germline V gene lookup returns CDR1 SGHAT and CDR2 FQNNGV. Trimming shortened V by 6 bases and J by 10 bases, and 6 bases separated the two germline ends. The CDR3 sequence is 10 residues long.

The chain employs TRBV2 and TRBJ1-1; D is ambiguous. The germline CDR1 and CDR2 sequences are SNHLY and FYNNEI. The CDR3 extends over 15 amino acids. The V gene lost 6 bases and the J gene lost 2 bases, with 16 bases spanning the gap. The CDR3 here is CASRARREANTEAFF. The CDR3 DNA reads TGTGCCAGCAGGGCCAGGCGGGAAGCAAACACTGAAGCTTTCTTT.

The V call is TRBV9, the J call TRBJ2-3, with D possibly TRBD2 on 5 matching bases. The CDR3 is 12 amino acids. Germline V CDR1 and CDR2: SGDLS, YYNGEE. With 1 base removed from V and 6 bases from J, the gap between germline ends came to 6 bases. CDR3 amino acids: CASSVTGDTQYF. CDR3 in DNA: TGTGCCAGCAGCGTAACGGGGGATACGCAGTATTTT.

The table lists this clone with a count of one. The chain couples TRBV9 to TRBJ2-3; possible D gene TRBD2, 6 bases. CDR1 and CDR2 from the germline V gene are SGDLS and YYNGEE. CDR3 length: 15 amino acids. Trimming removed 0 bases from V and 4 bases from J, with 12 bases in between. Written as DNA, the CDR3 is TGTGCCAGCAGCGTAGGAGCAACGGGGGCAGATACGCAGTATTTT. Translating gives CASSVGATGADTQYF.

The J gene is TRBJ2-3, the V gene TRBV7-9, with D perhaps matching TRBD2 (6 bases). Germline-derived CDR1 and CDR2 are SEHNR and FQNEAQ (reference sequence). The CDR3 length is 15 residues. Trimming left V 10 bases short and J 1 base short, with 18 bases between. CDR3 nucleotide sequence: TGTGCCACCCGTAGAGCGGGCGGAGGCACAGATACGCAGTATTTT. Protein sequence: CATRRAGGGTDTQYF.

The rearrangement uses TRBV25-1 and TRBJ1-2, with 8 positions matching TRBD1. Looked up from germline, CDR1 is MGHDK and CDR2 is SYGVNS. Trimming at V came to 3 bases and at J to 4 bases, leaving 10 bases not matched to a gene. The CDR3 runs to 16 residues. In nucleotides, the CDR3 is TGTGCCAGCAGTGACCCCTCCGGGACAGGAACCTATGGCTACACCTTC. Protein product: CASSDPSGTGTYGYTF.

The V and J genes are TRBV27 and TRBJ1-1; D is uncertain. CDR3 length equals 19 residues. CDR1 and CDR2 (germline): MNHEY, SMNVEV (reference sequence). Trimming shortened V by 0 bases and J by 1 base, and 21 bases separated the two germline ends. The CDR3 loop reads CASSLSSIWQEGGNTEAFF. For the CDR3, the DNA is TGTGCCAGCAGTTTATCGAGCATCTGGCAGGAGGGCGGGAACACTGAAGCTTTCTTT.

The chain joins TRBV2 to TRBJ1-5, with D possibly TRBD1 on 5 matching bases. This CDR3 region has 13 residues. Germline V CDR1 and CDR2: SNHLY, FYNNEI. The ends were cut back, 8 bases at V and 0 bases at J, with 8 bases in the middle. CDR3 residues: CASLRDSNQPQHF. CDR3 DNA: TGTGCCAGCCTCAGGGATAGCAATCAGCCCCAGCATTTT.

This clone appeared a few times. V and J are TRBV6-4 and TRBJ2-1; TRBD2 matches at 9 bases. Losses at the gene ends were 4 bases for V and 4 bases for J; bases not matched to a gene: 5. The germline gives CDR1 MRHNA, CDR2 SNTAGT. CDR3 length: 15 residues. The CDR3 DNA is TGTGCCAGCAGTGGGACTAGCGAAGGATACAATGAGCAGTTCTTC. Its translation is CASSGTSEGYNEQFF.

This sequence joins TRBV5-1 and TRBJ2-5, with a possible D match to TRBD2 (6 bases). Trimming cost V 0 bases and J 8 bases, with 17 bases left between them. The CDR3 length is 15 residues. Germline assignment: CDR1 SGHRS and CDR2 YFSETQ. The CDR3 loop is CASSLGAGGTLTQYF. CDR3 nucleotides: TGCGCCAGCAGCTTGGGGGCTGGCGGGACTCTTACCCAGTACTTC.

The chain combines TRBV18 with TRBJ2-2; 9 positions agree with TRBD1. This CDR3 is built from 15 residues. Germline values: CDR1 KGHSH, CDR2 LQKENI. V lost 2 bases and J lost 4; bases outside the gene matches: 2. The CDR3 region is CASSPGTGTTGELFF. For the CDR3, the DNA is TGTGCCAGCTCACCAGGGACAGGGACCACCGGGGAGCTGTTTTTT.

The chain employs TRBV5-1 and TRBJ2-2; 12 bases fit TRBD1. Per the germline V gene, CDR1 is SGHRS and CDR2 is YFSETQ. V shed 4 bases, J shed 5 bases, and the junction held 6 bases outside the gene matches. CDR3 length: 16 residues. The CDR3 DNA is TGCGCCAGCAGCGGGGGACAGGGGGCGCTAACCGGGGAGCTGTTTTTT. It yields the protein CASSGGQGALTGELFF.

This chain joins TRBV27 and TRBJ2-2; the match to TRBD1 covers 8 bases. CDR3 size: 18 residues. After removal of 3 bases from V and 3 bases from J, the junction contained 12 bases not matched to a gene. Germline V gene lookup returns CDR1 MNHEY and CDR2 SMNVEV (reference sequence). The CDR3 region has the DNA TGTGCCAGCAGTTTTCAGGGGGCCACAAATTCCTACACCGGGGAGCTGTTTTTT. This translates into CASSFQGATNSYTGELFF.

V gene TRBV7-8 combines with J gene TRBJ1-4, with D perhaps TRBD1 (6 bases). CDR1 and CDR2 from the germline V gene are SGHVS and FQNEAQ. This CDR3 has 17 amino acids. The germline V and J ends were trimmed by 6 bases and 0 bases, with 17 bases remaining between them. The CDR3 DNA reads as TGTGCCAGCAGTTTACAGGGTATTGGTACAACTAATGAAAAACTGTTTTTT. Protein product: CASSLQGIGTTNEKLFF.

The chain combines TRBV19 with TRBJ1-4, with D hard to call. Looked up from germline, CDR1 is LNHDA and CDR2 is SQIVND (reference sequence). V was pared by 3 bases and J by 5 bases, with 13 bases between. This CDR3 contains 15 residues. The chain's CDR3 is CASSIGPVRNEKLFF. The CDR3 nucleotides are TGTGCCAGTAGTATTGGTCCGGTGCGGAATGAAAAACTGTTTTTT.

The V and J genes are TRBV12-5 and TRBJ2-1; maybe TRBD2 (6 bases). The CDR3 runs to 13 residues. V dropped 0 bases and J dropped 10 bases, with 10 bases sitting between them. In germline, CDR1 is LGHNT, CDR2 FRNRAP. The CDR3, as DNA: TGTGCTAGTGGTTTGGTAAGCGGAGGGGAGCAGTTCTTC. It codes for CASGLVSGGEQFF.

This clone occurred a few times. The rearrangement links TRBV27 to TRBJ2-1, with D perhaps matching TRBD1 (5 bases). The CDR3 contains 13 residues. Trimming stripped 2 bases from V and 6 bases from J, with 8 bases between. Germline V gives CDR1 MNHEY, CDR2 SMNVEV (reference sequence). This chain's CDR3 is CASSLKDTNEQFF. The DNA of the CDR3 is TGTGCCAGCAGTTTAAAGGACACCAATGAGCAGTTCTTC.

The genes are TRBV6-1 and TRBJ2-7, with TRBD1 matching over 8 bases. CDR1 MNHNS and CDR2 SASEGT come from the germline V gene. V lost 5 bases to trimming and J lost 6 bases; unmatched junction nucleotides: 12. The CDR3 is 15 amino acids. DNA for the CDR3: TGTGCCAGCAGTATCCAGACAGGGGCGCGGGGCGAGCAGTACTTC. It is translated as CASSIQTGARGEQYF.

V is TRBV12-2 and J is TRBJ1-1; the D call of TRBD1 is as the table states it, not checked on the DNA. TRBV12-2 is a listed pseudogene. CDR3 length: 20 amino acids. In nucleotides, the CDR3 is TGTGCAAGTCGCTTAGTAGGTTTTTCTGGACAGGGGCTCCGGGGCACTGAAGCTTTCTTT. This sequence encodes CASRLVGFSGQGLRGTEAFF.

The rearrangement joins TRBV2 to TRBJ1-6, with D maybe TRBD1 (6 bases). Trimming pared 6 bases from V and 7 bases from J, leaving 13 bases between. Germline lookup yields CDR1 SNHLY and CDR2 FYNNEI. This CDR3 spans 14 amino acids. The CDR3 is CASSRDIKNSPLHF. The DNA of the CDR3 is TGTGCCAGCAGCAGGGACATAAAGAATTCACCCCTCCACTTT. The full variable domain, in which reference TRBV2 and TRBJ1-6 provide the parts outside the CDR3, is EPEVTQTPSHQVTQMGQEVILRCVPISNHLYFYWYRQILGQKVEFLVSFYNNEISEKSEIFDDQFSVERPDGSNFTLKIRSTKLEDSAMYFCASSRDIKNSPLHFGNGTRLTVT.

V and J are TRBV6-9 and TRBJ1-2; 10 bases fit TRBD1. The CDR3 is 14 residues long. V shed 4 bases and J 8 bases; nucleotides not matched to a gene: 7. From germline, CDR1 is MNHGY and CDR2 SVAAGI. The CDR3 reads CASSFRDRGRGYTF. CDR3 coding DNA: TGTGCCAGCAGTTTCCGGGACAGGGGAAGGGGCTACACCTTC.

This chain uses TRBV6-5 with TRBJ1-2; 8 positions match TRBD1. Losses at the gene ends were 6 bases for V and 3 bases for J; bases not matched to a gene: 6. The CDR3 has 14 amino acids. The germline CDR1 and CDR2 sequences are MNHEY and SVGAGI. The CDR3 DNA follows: TGTGCCAGCAGCTCTGGACAGGGAGACTATGGCTACACCTTC. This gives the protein CASSSGQGDYGYTF.

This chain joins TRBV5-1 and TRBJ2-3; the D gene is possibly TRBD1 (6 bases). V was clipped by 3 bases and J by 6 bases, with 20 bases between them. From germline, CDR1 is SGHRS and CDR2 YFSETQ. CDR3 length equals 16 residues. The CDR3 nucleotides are TGCGCCAGCAGCTCGCGACCGAAACAGGGCTCCGATACGCAGTATTTT. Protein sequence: CASSSRPKQGSDTQYF.

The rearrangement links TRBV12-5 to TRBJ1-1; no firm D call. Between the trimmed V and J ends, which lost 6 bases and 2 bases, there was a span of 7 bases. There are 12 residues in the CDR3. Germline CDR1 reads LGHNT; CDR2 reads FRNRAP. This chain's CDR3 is CASGYSNTEAFF. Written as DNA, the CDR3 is TGTGCTAGTGGCTATTCCAACACTGAAGCTTTCTTT.

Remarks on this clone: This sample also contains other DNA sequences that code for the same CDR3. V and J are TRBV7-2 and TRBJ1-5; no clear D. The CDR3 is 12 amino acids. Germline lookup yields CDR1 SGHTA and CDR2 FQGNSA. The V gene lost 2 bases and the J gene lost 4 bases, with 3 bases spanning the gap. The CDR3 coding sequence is TGTGCCAGCAGCTTACCTAATCAGCCCCAGCATTTT. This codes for CASSLPNQPQHF.

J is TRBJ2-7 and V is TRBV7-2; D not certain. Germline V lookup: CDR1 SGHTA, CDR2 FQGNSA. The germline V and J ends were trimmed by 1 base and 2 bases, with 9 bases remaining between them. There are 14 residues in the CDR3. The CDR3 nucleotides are TGTGCCAGCAGCTTAGTTCCAGAAGCCTACGAGCAGTACTTC. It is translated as CASSLVPEAYEQYF.

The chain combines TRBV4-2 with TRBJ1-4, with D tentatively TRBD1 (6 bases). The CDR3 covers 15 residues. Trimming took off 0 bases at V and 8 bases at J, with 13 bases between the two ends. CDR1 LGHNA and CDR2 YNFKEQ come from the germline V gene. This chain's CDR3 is CASSQDSGVTEKLFF. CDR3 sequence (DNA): TGTGCCAGCAGCCAAGATTCAGGGGTGACGGAAAAACTGTTTTTT.